A selection of T cell receptor beta chains follows, all from one sample in a study of CD8 T cells in ankylosing spondylitis. MiXCR, applied by TCRdb to the 5' RACE reads, yields one record per CDR3 protein. The table includes 150,000 or so distinct CDR3 sequences, 25% to 35% detected once. Sequenced material: synovial fluid, either unsorted or a sorted T cell fraction (not recorded which). These receptors originate from a male donor with ankylosing spondylitis. Both conserved end residues are part of each CDR3. D genes are given only for firm matches. Where a row states a size, it is once, few, many or the class of an expanded clone; other rows omit it.

TRBJ2-1 | TRBV7-3 | NA | 16 | few | TGTGCCAGGATCACCTGTACGGGAGTGTGTGACAATGAGCAGTTCTTC | CARITCTGVCDNEQFF
TRBJ2-7 | TRBV12-3/TRBV12-4 | NA | 15 | NA | TGTGCCAGCAGTTTTATTGGGATCGGAAGCTACGAGCAGTACTTC | CASSFIGIGSYEQYF
TRBJ2-1 | TRBV29-1 | TRBD2 | 12 | NA | TGCAGCGTAGCGGGGAGACACAATGAGCAGTTCTTC | CSVAGRHNEQFF
TRBJ2-7 | TRBV9 | NA | 16 | NA | TGTGCCAGCAGCGTAGGACCTTCGGAACTTGCCTACGAGCAGTACTTC | CASSVGPSELAYEQYF
TRBJ2-3 | TRBV30 | NA | 13 | NA | TGTGCCTGGGATTGGGGTATGATAGATACGCAGTATTTT | CAWDWGMIDTQYF
TRBJ2-7 | TRBV6-1 | TRBD1 | 16 | NA | TGTGCCAGCAGTGATGTCGTGAGGGGGCTCACCTACGAGCAGTACTTC | CASSDVVRGLTYEQYF
TRBJ1-5 | TRBV27 | NA | 16 | NA | TGTGCCAGCAGTTTGCAGGCCAGAGGCCCCAATCAGCCCCAGCATTTT | CASSLQARGPNQPQHF
TRBJ1-1 | TRBV7-2 | NA | 14 | NA | TGTGCCAGCAGCTCTGGACACACGAACACTGAAGCTTTCTTT | CASSSGHTNTEAFF
TRBJ2-3 | TRBV27 | TRBD2 | 16 | NA | TGTGCCAGCAGTTTATCGGTAGCGGGAGGTCCAGGTACGCAGTATTTT | CASSLSVAGGPGTQYF
TRBJ2-1 | TRBV4-1 | NA | 12 | NA | TGCGCCAGCAGCCCACAGGGCAATGAGCAGTTCTTC | CASSPQGNEQFF
TRBJ2-1 | TRBV5-1 | TRBD1 | 14 | NA | TGCGCCAGCAGCTGGGACAGGGCCTACAATGAGCAGTTCTTC | CASSWDRAYNEQFF
TRBJ1-4 | TRBV18 | TRBD1 | 13 | few | TGTGCCAGCTCACCGGGACAGGGTGAAAAACTGTTTTTT | CASSPGQGEKLFF
TRBJ1-5 | TRBV6-2/TRBV6-3 | NA | 14 | many | TGTGCCAGCAGGGAAGACAGAATCAATCAGCCCCAGCATTTT | CASREDRINQPQHF
TRBJ2-1 | TRBV4-3 | TRBD2 | 15 | many | TGCGCCAGCAGCCAAGATAAACTAGCGGGGGGTGAGCAGTTCTTC | CASSQDKLAGGEQFF
TRBJ1-1 | TRBV30 | TRBD1 | 15 | NA | TGTGCCTGGAGGACAGGGGGTTTAATGAACACTGAAGCTTTCTTT | CAWRTGGLMNTEAFF
TRBJ2-1 | TRBV12-3/TRBV12-4 | TRBD2 | 15 | NA | TGTGCCAGCAGGGTAGCGGGGGGGCTCCCGGGAGAGCAGTTCTTC | CASRVAGGLPGEQFF
TRBJ2-1 | TRBV14 | TRBD2 | 16 | few | TGTGCCAGCAGCCACTCAGCGGGGGTGTGGTACAATGAGCAGTTCTTC | CASSHSAGVWYNEQFF
TRBJ2-7 | TRBV30 | NA | 13 | NA | TGTGCCTGGAGGCGGGACGGCTCCTACGAGCAGTACTTC | CAWRRDGSYEQYF
TRBJ1-1 | TRBV2 | TRBD1 | 15 | once | TGTGCCAGCAGTAACGGTGGACAGGGGAACACTGAAGCTTTCTTT | CASSNGGQGNTEAFF
TRBJ1-6 | TRBV9 | TRBD1 | 15 | many | TGTGCCAGCAGCGGGGGTGAGGGGGCGCGTTCACCCCTCCACTTT | CASSGGEGARSPLHF
TRBJ2-6 | TRBV20-1 | NA | 14 | NA | TGCAGTGCTAGAGAGGGTACTGGGGCCAACGTCCTGACTTTC | CSAREGTGANVLTF
TRBJ2-7 | TRBV29-1 | TRBD2 | 13 | NA | TGCAGCGTTGAACTCCTAGCGGGGGACGAGCAGTACTTC | CSVELLAGDEQYF
TRBJ2-2 | TRBV7-2 | NA | 13 | NA | TGTGCCAGCAGCTTGCTAATAACCGGGGAGCTGTTTTTT | CASSLLITGELFF
TRBJ2-7 | TRBV9 | NA | 14 | once | TGTGCCAGCAGCGTAGGGGGGATCTCCTACGAGCAGTACTTC | CASSVGGISYEQYF
TRBJ1-3 | TRBV7-2 | TRBD1 | 17 | few | TGTGCCAGCAGCTTAAGGGACAGGCCTCTCTCTGGAAACACCATATATTTT | CASSLRDRPLSGNTIYF
TRBJ1-2 | TRBV10-3 | NA | 12 | NA | TGTGCCATCAGTGATGGGCCGGGTGGCTACACCTTC | CAISDGPGGYTF
TRBJ1-1 | TRBV5-1 | NA | 15 | many | TGCGCCAGCAGCTTGAATCCAAGACAGGATCCTGAAGCTTTCTTT | CASSLNPRQDPEAFF
TRBJ2-7 | TRBV7-2 | NA | 15 | NA | TGTGCCAGCAGCTTACAGGGACCCTCCTCCTACGAGCAGTACTTC | CASSLQGPSSYEQYF
TRBJ2-3 | TRBV7-2 | TRBD2 | 15 | NA | TGTGCCAGCAGCTTGACTAGCGGGAATCGGGATACGCAGTATTTT | CASSLTSGNRDTQYF
TRBJ2-2 | TRBV6-5 | NA | 17 | many | TGTGCCAGCAGTTATGGGCTCCGGGGCCCGAACACCGGGGAGCTGTTTTTT | CASSYGLRGPNTGELFF
TRBJ2-7 | TRBV29-1 | NA | 12 | NA | TGCAGCGTTGCAGGGGACGGCAACGAGCAGTACTTC | CSVAGDGNEQYF
TRBJ2-3 | TRBV27 | TRBD2 | 16 | many | TGTGCCAGCAGCCGGACTAGCGGGAAGAGTACAGATACGCAGTATTTT | CASSRTSGKSTDTQYF
TRBJ2-1 | TRBV12-3/TRBV12-4 | NA | 13 | few | TGTGCCAGCAGTTTAGACGGTTACAATGAGCAGTTCTTC | CASSLDGYNEQFF